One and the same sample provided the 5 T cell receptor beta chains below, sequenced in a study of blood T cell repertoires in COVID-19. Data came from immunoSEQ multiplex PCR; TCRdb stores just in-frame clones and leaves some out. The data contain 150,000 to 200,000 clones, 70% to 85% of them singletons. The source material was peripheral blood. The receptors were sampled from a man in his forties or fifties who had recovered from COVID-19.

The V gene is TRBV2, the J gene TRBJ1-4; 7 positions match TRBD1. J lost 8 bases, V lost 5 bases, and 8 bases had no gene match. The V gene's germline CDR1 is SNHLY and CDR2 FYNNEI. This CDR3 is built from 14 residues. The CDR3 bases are TGTGCCAGCAGTTTGCAGGGGGGAGAAGAAAAACTGTTTTTT. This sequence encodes CASSLQGGEEKLFF.

As DNA, the CDR3 is TGTGCCACCGGCCAGGGGGCGGACACCGGGGAGCTGTTTTTT. Translated, it gives CATGQGADTGELFF. The rearrangement uses TRBV15 and TRBJ2-2; 8 bases match TRBD1. Germline CDR1 LNHNV, CDR2 YYDKDF (reference sequence). CDR3 length: 14 residues. V gave up 8 bases and J gave up 3 bases; unmatched junction bases: 5.

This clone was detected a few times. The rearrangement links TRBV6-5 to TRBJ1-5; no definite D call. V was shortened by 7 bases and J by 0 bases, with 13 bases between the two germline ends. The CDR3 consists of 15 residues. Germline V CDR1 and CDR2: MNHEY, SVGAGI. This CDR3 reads CASKSDFSSNQPQHF. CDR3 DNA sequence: TGTGCCAGCAAATCGGACTTTTCTAGCAATCAGCCCCAGCATTTT.

This CDR3 reads CASSQAGTSVNEQFF. The CDR3 nucleotides are TGTGCCAGCAGCCAAGCGGGGACTAGCGTCAATGAGCAGTTCTTC. The chain recombines TRBV3-1 (or the pseudogene TRBV3-2) with TRBJ2-1; 10 bases align to TRBD2. This CDR3 spans 15 amino acids. Germline lookup yields CDR1 LGHDT and CDR2 YNNKEL (reference sequence). With V trimmed by 1 base and J by 6 bases, 3 bases remained unmatched.

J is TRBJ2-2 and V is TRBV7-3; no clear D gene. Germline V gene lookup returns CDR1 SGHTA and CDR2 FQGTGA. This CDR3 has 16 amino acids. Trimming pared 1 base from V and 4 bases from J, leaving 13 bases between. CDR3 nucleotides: TGTGCCAGCAGCTTAATGGGTTTTACGGGCACCGGGGAGCTGTTTTTT. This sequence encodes CASSLMGFTGTGELFF.